The 10 T cell receptor beta chains below come from one sample, sequenced in a study of cytomegalovirus exposure and HLA in healthy donors. PCR primers comprised 60 Vbeta and 13 Jbeta primers. Data came from immunoSEQ multiplex PCR; TCRdb stores just in-frame clones and leaves some out. The repertoire holds 150,000 or so clones, with approximately 86% as singletons. Material for sequencing was PBMCs. The receptors were sampled from a woman aged 18-29 years in good health and CMV-seronegative.

J is TRBJ2-7 and V is TRBV18; 11 bases are a match to TRBD1. CDR3 length: 15 amino acids. CDR1 KGHSH and CDR2 LQKENI come from the germline V gene. V was pared by 0 bases and J by 5 bases, with 3 bases of the junction left unmatched. The CDR3 sequence is CASSPPGQGAHEQYF. CDR3 sequence (DNA): TGTGCCAGCTCACCACCCGGACAGGGGGCCCACGAGCAGTACTTC.

The J gene is TRBJ2-2, the V gene TRBV14; tentative D call: TRBD2 (6 bases). The CDR3 contains 16 residues. Germline CDR1 and CDR2: SGHDN and FVKESK. V was trimmed by 0 bases and J by 2 bases, leaving 10 bases between them. As DNA, the CDR3 is TGTGCCAGCAGCCAAGATTGGGGGGACAACACCGGGGAGCTGTTTTTT. This gives the protein CASSQDWGDNTGELFF.

The rearrangement links TRBV4-1 to TRBJ2-7, with a possible D match to TRBD1 (6 bases). The V and J ends lost 5 bases and 0 bases respectively, with 17 bases between them. The CDR3 is 16 residues long. CDR1 is MGHRA and CDR2 is YSYEKL in the germline V gene. The DNA for the CDR3 is TGCGCCAGCAGCTCCAACATCCAGGGGTACTCCTACGAGCAGTACTTC. It yields the protein CASSSNIQGYSYEQYF.

J is TRBJ1-2 and V is TRBV2, with unresolved D. CDR3 length: 17 amino acids. Trimming stripped 0 bases from V and 4 bases from J, with 18 bases between. Germline CDR1 reads SNHLY; CDR2 reads FYNNEI. The CDR3 DNA reads as TGTGCCAGCAGTGAAGCGCGTGCGGGGTCGGGCTTCTATGGCTACACCTTC. It codes for CASSEARAGSGFYGYTF.

The chain couples TRBV7-9 to TRBJ2-2; the match to TRBD1 covers 9 bases. The CDR3 extends over 15 amino acids. Germline CDR1 SEHNR, CDR2 FQNEAQ (reference sequence). V trimming: 10 bases; J trimming: 6 bases; junction bases outside the gene matches: 12. The CDR3 DNA is TGTGCCATGAACCGCGACAGGGGGGGTGCCGGGGAGCTGTTTTTT. It translates to CAMNRDRGGAGELFF.

The chain combines TRBV7-8 with TRBJ2-2; no clear D gene. Trimming shortened V by 2 bases and J by 0 bases, and 10 bases separated the two germline ends. This CDR3 is built from 16 residues. Germline V gene sequence: CDR1 SGHVS, CDR2 FQNEAQ. The CDR3 sequence: CASSLPEISNTGELFF. The CDR3 nucleotides are TGTGCCAGCAGCTTACCAGAAATATCGAACACCGGGGAGCTGTTTTTT. Combining the CDR3 with reference TRBV7-8 and TRBJ2-2 gives the whole variable domain GAGVSQSPRYKVAKRGQDVALRCDPISGHVSLFWYQQALGQGPEFLTYFQNEAQLDKSGLPSDRFFAERPEGSVSTLKIQRTQQEDSAVYLCASSLPEISNTGELFFGEGSRLTVL.

The chain links TRBV7-3 to TRBJ2-7, with TRBD2 matching over 12 bases. Germline CDR1 reads SGHTA; CDR2 reads FQGTGA. This CDR3 has 15 residues. J lost 4 bases, V lost 5 bases, and 6 bases had no gene match. As DNA, the CDR3 is TGTGCCAGCAGCAGACTAGCGGGAGAAATTTACGAGCAGTACTTC. Protein sequence: CASSRLAGEIYEQYF.

This sequence joins TRBV5-6 and TRBJ2-7; D unresolved. Germline V CDR1 and CDR2: SGHDT, YYEEEE. V was pared by 0 bases and J by 0 bases, with 10 bases between. This CDR3 spans 15 amino acids. The CDR3 reads CASSLELLSSYEQYF. The CDR3 region has the DNA TGTGCCAGCAGCTTGGAACTACTTAGCTCCTACGAGCAGTACTTC.

The chain is built from TRBV10-2 and TRBJ2-3; 13 nucleotides match TRBD2. The CDR3 sequence is 16 residues long. Germline assignment: CDR1 WSHSY and CDR2 SAAADI. The trim removed 7 bases at V and 2 bases at J, leaving 6 bases unmatched. The CDR3 reads CASITGLAGNTDTQYF. The DNA of the CDR3 is TGCGCCAGCATTACGGGACTAGCGGGGAACACAGATACGCAGTATTTT.

V is TRBV6-5 and J is TRBJ2-4; no definite D call. Trimming left V 2 bases short and J 5 bases short, with 10 bases between. The CDR3 consists of 14 residues. The germline CDR1 and CDR2 sequences are MNHEY and SVGAGI. The CDR3 nucleotides read TGTGCCAGCAGTTACGACGATCAGGAAAACATTCAGTACTTC. This codes for CASSYDDQENIQYF.